This T cell receptor beta chain originates from a study of cytomegalovirus exposure and HLA in healthy donors. Findings of the study overall: Most TCRs appeared rarely, but some public TCRs recurred in many donors. Reports showed the classifier diagnosing cytomegalovirus status with high specificity and sensitivity.

Comment on this clone: Its antigen is as yet unknown.

Libraries were prepared by immunoSEQ multiplex PCR; TCRdb keeps only in-frame clonotypes and omits some of them. The sample holds some 45,000 clones; over 85% are singletons and the top ten take 7.8%. V shed 1 base and J shed 8 bases, with 23 bases lying between them. The CDR3 has 18 amino acids. Germline values: CDR1 MGHRA, CDR2 YSYEKL. This chain connects TRBV4-1 to TRBJ1-4, with D possibly matching TRBD1 (6 bases). Sample: PBMCs. The TCR originated in a woman between 18 and 30 years old in good health and CMV-seropositive. DNA of the CDR3: TGCGCCAGCAGCCAAGGGTGGGTAGGCACAGGGTTACACGAAAAACTGTTTTTT. The encoded protein is CASSQGWVGTGLHEKLFF.